The next 30 T cell receptor beta chains were all read from a single sample in a study of PD-L1 blockade in urothelial cancer. The time point denotes: pretreatment peripheral blood. Profiling relied on immunoSEQ multiplex PCR, and the TCRdb table lists in-frame clones only, not all of them. The sample consists of 85,000 to 100,000 clones, about nine tenths of them appearing once. The material was PBMCs, obtained around atezolizumab (anti-PD-L1) treatment. These TCRs come from a man aged 60 to 69 with urothelial cancer.

The chain joins TRBV28 to TRBJ2-3, with 14 bases matching TRBD2. J lost 0 bases, V lost 7 bases, and 21 bases had no gene match. CDR3 length: 22 residues. Looked up from germline, CDR1 is MDHEN and CDR2 is SYDVKM. The CDR3 here is CASTPPGPGLAGGPPSTDTQYF. The CDR3 region has the DNA TGTGCCAGCACCCCCCCGGGGCCCGGACTAGCGGGAGGCCCGCCGAGCACAGATACGCAGTATTTT.

CDR3 region: CASRQTSGGVNEQFF. The CDR3 region has the DNA TGTGCCAGCAGACAGACTAGCGGGGGAGTCAATGAGCAGTTCTTC. The chain employs TRBV7-3 and TRBJ2-1; 12 nucleotides line up with TRBD2. Germline CDR1 and CDR2: SGHTA and FQGTGA. The CDR3 runs 15 residues. J was trimmed by 6 bases and V by 6 bases; bases with no gene match: 6.

V is TRBV7-2 and J is TRBJ1-4; possibly TRBD1 for D (6 bases). Germline loops: CDR1 SGHTA, CDR2 FQGNSA. The CDR3 spans 12 residues. V gave up 3 bases and J gave up 7 bases, with 6 bases separating them. CDR3 nucleotides: TGTGCCAGCAGCTTGACAGGTGAAAAACTGTTTTTT. It specifies CASSLTGEKLFF.

The chain employs TRBV18 and TRBJ2-7; no definite D call. The V and J ends lost 2 bases and 5 bases respectively, with 13 bases between them. The CDR3 extends over 14 amino acids. Germline values: CDR1 KGHSH, CDR2 LQKENI. CDR3 in DNA: TGTGCCAGCTCACCAAACGGGTACCCCAACGAGCAGTACTTC. This sequence encodes CASSPNGYPNEQYF.

This sequence joins TRBV4-2 and TRBJ2-7, with TRBD2 matching over 10 bases. V was pared by 6 bases and J by 1 base, with 9 bases of the junction left unmatched. The CDR3 length is 16 residues. CDR1 and CDR2 from the germline V gene are LGHNA and YNFKEQ. The CDR3 loop is CASSVGSGRVSYEQYF. CDR3 coding DNA: TGTGCCAGCAGTGTTGGGAGCGGGAGGGTATCCTACGAGCAGTACTTC.

The chain is built from TRBV5-1 and TRBJ2-7; the D is unclear. Trimming left V 0 bases short and J 2 bases short, with 6 bases between. Germline values: CDR1 SGHRS, CDR2 YFSETQ. The length of the CDR3 is 13 residues. The CDR3 sequence: CASSLGPTYEQYF. CDR3 in DNA: TGCGCCAGCAGCTTGGGGCCAACCTACGAGCAGTACTTC.

The rearrangement links TRBV19 to TRBJ2-5, with TRBD2 matching 7 bases. There are 15 residues in the CDR3. V shed 3 bases, J shed 5 bases, and the junction held 9 bases outside the gene matches. From germline, CDR1 is LNHDA and CDR2 SQIVND (reference sequence). The CDR3: CASSIGLAGWETQYF. In nucleotides, the CDR3 is TGTGCCAGTAGTATCGGGTTAGCGGGTTGGGAGACCCAGTACTTC.

The J gene is TRBJ1-3, the V gene TRBV6-5, with D unresolved. There are 14 residues in the CDR3. Trimming removed 8 bases at V and 0 bases at J, with 11 bases between. Germline assignment: CDR1 MNHEY and CDR2 SVGAGI. CDR3 sequence: CASQDTASGNTIYF. The CDR3 coding sequence is TGTGCCAGCCAAGACACGGCCTCTGGAAACACCATATATTTT.

The chain employs TRBV19 and TRBJ2-7, with D maybe TRBD2 (5 bases). The CDR3 runs to 14 residues. Germline V gene lookup returns CDR1 LNHDA and CDR2 SQIVND (reference sequence). V was cut by 6 bases and J by 6 bases, with 18 bases left in between. CDR3 sequence: CASRSLGREGEQYF. The CDR3 nucleotides read TGTGCCAGTAGGTCGCTTGGGCGCGAGGGCGAGCAGTACTTC.

J is TRBJ2-3 and V is TRBV6-6; D is ambiguous. Looked up from germline, CDR1 is MNHNY and CDR2 is SVGAGI (reference sequence). The ends were cut back, 5 bases at V and 1 base at J, with 10 bases in the middle. The CDR3 length is 14 residues. The CDR3 loop reads CASSPPIGTDTQYF. The CDR3 DNA follows: TGTGCCAGCAGTCCTCCGATAGGCACAGATACGCAGTATTTT.

The J gene is TRBJ1-1, the V gene TRBV6-5; tentatively, D is TRBD1 (5 bases). The V end was cut by 6 bases, the J end by 3 bases, with 14 bases between. This CDR3 contains 14 residues. From germline, CDR1 is MNHEY and CDR2 SVGAGI. The CDR3 loop reads CASRERRGDTEAFF. CDR3 coding DNA: TGTGCCAGCAGGGAAAGACGGGGGGACACTGAAGCTTTCTTT.

This sequence joins TRBV7-2 and TRBJ2-5, with D unresolved. Trimming left V 7 bases short and J 4 bases short, with 19 bases between. The CDR3 runs 15 residues. Germline-derived CDR1 and CDR2 are SGHTA and FQGNSA. The CDR3 DNA follows: TGTGCCAGCACCCCCCTAGGTGTGGGTTTAGAGACCCAGTACTTC. As protein: CASTPLGVGLETQYF.

The V call is TRBV6-5, the J call TRBJ2-1; 8 bases agree with TRBD2. Germline trimming cut 6 bases from V and 8 bases from J; bases unmatched to any gene: 3. CDR1 and CDR2 from the germline V gene are MNHEY and SVGAGI. CDR3 length: 12 amino acids. The CDR3 DNA is TGTGCCAGCAGACACGGGGGGGATGAGCAGTTCTTC. Protein: CASRHGGDEQFF.

This chain joins TRBV5-1 and TRBJ1-1; 8 bases match TRBD1. Germline CDR1 is SGHRS and CDR2 is YFSETQ. The CDR3 runs 17 residues. V dropped 4 bases and J dropped 1; count of bases not matched to a gene: 12. The CDR3 DNA reads as TGCGCCAGCAGCCAACAGACAGGGGCGAGGGGGAACACTGAAGCTTTCTTT. This gives the protein CASSQQTGARGNTEAFF.

The chain combines TRBV4-1 with TRBJ2-5; 7 nucleotides agree with TRBD1. The V gene end was trimmed by 5 bases and the J gene end by 2 bases; junction bases not matched to a gene: 5. CDR1 MGHRA and CDR2 YSYEKL come from the germline V gene. The length of the CDR3 is 14 residues. This chain's CDR3 is CASSMGQPQETQYF. CDR3 sequence (DNA): TGCGCCAGCAGCATGGGACAGCCTCAAGAGACCCAGTACTTC.

The chain couples TRBV28 to TRBJ1-3, with D possibly being TRBD1 (5 bases). This CDR3 region has 14 residues. V lost 4 bases to trimming and J lost 1 base, with 8 bases between them. Germline loops: CDR1 MDHEN, CDR2 SYDVKM. The CDR3 sequence: CASSSGTSGNTIYF. As DNA, the CDR3 is TGTGCCAGCAGTTCAGGGACTTCTGGAAACACCATATATTTT.

This sequence joins TRBV15 and TRBJ1-1; D uncertain. Trimming cost V 8 bases and J 1 base, with 11 bases left between them. The CDR3 covers 13 residues. Germline CDR1 LNHNV, CDR2 YYDKDF (reference sequence). CDR3 region: CATSILENTEAFF. In nucleotides, the CDR3 is TGTGCCACCTCGATTCTAGAGAACACTGAAGCTTTCTTT.

This clone was seen a few times. The CDR3 DNA reads TGTGCCAGTAGTATATCGGGACAGGGGGTGACAGATACGCAGTATTTT. Translation: CASSISGQGVTDTQYF. This chain uses TRBV19 with TRBJ2-3, with 11 bases fitting TRBD1. The CDR3 has 16 amino acids. In germline, CDR1 is LNHDA, CDR2 SQIVND (reference sequence). The V segment lost 2 bases and the J segment 3 bases; nucleotides outside the gene matches: 4. Drawing the rest from reference TRBV19 and TRBJ2-3, the complete variable domain is DGGITQSPKYLFRKEGQNVTLSCEQNLNHDAMYWYRQDPGQGLRLIYYSQIVNDFQKGDIAEGYSVSREKKESFPLTVTSAQKNPTAFYLCASSISGQGVTDTQYFGPGTRLTVL.

This chain connects TRBV10-3 to TRBJ2-5; 8 bases line up with TRBD1. Per germline, CDR1 ENHRY and CDR2 SYGVKD. The CDR3 is 16 amino acids. With V trimmed by 0 bases and J by 2 bases, 5 bases remained unmatched. CDR3 in DNA: TGTGCCATCAGTGAGTCCGGCAGGGGGCAACAAGAGACCCAGTACTTC. Encoded protein: CAISESGRGQQETQYF.

This sequence joins TRBV18 and TRBJ2-4; D may be TRBD1 (5 bases). Germline assignment: CDR1 KGHSH and CDR2 LQKENI. V was cut by 7 bases and J by 9 bases, with 19 bases left in between. This CDR3 has 14 amino acids. CDR3 sequence reads: CASLPATLGAIQYF. The CDR3 nucleotides are TGTGCCAGCTTACCCGCCACCCTAGGGGCCATTCAGTACTTC.

V is TRBV9 and J is TRBJ2-2, with D uncertain. The CDR3 length is 13 residues. Trimming removed 4 bases from V and 8 bases from J, with 12 bases in between. CDR1 and CDR2 (germline): SGDLS, YYNGEE. Here the CDR3 reads CASSPIPRGELFF. DNA of the CDR3: TGTGCCAGCAGCCCCATCCCTAGGGGGGAGCTGTTTTTT.

The V gene is TRBV28, the J gene TRBJ2-3; no definite D call. V lost 4 bases and J lost 6, with 11 bases in between. The CDR3 extends over 13 amino acids. Looked up from germline, CDR1 is MDHEN and CDR2 is SYDVKM. The chain's CDR3 is CASSSSPPDTQYF. The DNA for the CDR3 is TGTGCCAGCAGTTCCAGTCCTCCGGATACGCAGTATTTT. Drawing the rest from reference TRBV28 and TRBJ2-3, the complete variable domain is DVKVTQSSRYLVKRTGEKVFLECVQDMDHENMFWYRQDPGLGLRLIYFSYDVKMKEKGDIPEGYSVSREKKERFSLILESASTNQTSMYLCASSSSPPDTQYFGPGTRLTVL.

J is TRBJ2-7 and V is TRBV13, with D maybe TRBD1 (7 bases). Germline CDR1 and CDR2: PRHDT and FYEKMQ (reference sequence). V lost 5 bases and J lost 6, with 14 bases in between. There are 13 residues in the CDR3. The CDR3 coding sequence is TGTGCCAGCAGCGCGGGGACAGCGGTCGAGCAGTACTTC. Translation gives CASSAGTAVEQYF.

This clone turned up a few times. The chain recombines TRBV5-1 with TRBJ2-2, with 8 bases matching TRBD1. The CDR3 has 14 amino acids. Germline CDR1 is SGHRS and CDR2 is YFSETQ. The V segment lost 5 bases and the J segment 5 bases; nucleotides outside the gene matches: 5. The CDR3 DNA reads TGCGCCAGCAGAGGACAGGGTCTAACCGGGGAGCTGTTTTTT. It is translated as CASRGQGLTGELFF.

The chain joins TRBV27 to TRBJ2-7, with D possibly TRBD1 on 5 matching bases. This CDR3 has 14 residues. V dropped 2 bases and J dropped 3 bases, with 11 bases sitting between them. CDR1 and CDR2 from the germline V gene are MNHEY and SMNVEV (reference sequence). The CDR3 bases are TGTGCCAGCAGTTTAAGGGCAGGGATCTACGAGCAGTACTTC. It specifies CASSLRAGIYEQYF.

This clone came up once. This sequence joins TRBV4-1 and TRBJ2-7, with TRBD1 as a possible D gene (5 bases). Germline CDR1 MGHRA, CDR2 YSYEKL. The CDR3 runs 15 residues. The V end was cut by 0 bases, the J end by 2 bases, with 11 bases between. CDR3 residues: CASSQETTGAYEQYF. DNA of the CDR3: TGCGCCAGCAGCCAAGAGACCACAGGAGCCTACGAGCAGTACTTC.

The chain is built from TRBV6-1 and TRBJ1-2; 7 bases fit TRBD1. This CDR3 has 15 amino acids. Germline V gene lookup returns CDR1 MNHNS and CDR2 SASEGT. Trimming cost V 5 bases and J 10 bases; bases outside gene matches: 16. This chain's CDR3 is CASSTSSRWTGDYTF. The CDR3 bases are TGTGCCAGCAGTACGAGCTCAAGATGGACAGGCGACTACACCTTC.

The sample holds a few counts of this clone. The gene calls are TRBV18 and TRBJ1-1; tentatively, D is TRBD1 (5 bases). This CDR3 has 13 residues. Germline V CDR1 and CDR2: KGHSH, LQKENI. V was cut by 6 bases and J by 3 bases, with 11 bases left in between. The CDR3 protein is CASSSTEDTEAFF. The CDR3 DNA follows: TGTGCCAGCTCGTCGACAGAGGACACTGAAGCTTTCTTT.

V is TRBV6-1 and J is TRBJ2-7, with 7 bases that match TRBD2. The germline V gene encodes CDR1 MNHNS and CDR2 SASEGT. This CDR3 has 14 residues. The V gene end was trimmed by 5 bases and the J gene end by 2 bases; junction bases not matched to a gene: 6. The CDR3 nucleotides read TGTGCCAGCAGTCCGGCTAGCGGACCCTACGAGCAGTACTTC. Translation gives CASSPASGPYEQYF.

V usage is TRBV5-1 and J usage is TRBJ2-7, with 9 nucleotides matching TRBD1. Germline CDR1 is SGHRS and CDR2 is YFSETQ. The CDR3 length is 14 residues. Trimming removed 0 bases from V and 9 bases from J; junction bases left unmatched: 7. The CDR3: CASSLVQGASVQYF. In DNA, the CDR3 is TGCGCCAGCAGCTTGGTACAGGGGGCCTCAGTGCAGTACTTC. The full variable domain, its missing parts supplied by reference TRBV5-1 and TRBJ2-7, is KAGVTQTPRYLIKTRGQQVTLSCSPISGHRSVSWYQQTPGQGLQFLFEYFSETQRNKGNFPGRFSGRQFSNSRSEMNVSTLELGDSALYLCASSLVQGASVQYFGPGTRLTVT.